These 32 T cell receptor beta chains originate from one sample sequenced in a study of tumor-infiltrating lymphocytes in primary liver carcinoma. Total RNA and DNA came together from approximately 20-30 mg of bulk tissue without cell sorting. Total RNA amounting to around 450 ng was the source from which TCR beta cDNA was made with a constant-region primer. Each TCR beta library was derived from three nested multiplex PCR rounds that employed slightly modified ARM-PCR. Each of the first two PCR rounds ran approximately 10 cycles with TRBV1-TRBV30 forward and C-beta reverse primers. TCRdb re-derived calls from the multiplex PCR reads in MiXCR, one entry per CDR3 protein. The sample shows 55,000 to 65,000 distinct CDR3 sequences, about three quarters of them seen only once. Sequencing used liver tumor tissue from sampling region 2. Noted subset: tumor region T2, inferior pole. These TCRs come from a man aged 40-49 years with primary liver carcinoma and hepatitis B virus infection.

As regards this clonotype: The conserved final phenylalanine or tryptophan is absent from the CDR3, which likely points to a read error. The rearrangement uses TRBV6-1 and TRBJ1-2, with 11 bases matching TRBD1. The ends lost 6 bases at V and 8 bases at J; junction bases unmatched: 5. CDR1 and CDR2 from the germline V gene are MNHNS and SASEGT. There are 13 residues in the CDR3. The DNA of the CDR3 is TGTGCCAGCAGAGAGGACAGGGGGCAAGGCTACACCCTC. This encodes CASREDRGQGYTL.

Comments on this clonotype: Relative to the germline gene, one junction end is altered; a read error may explain this. The V and J genes are TRBV11-2 and TRBJ1-4; D not certain. This CDR3 contains 16 residues. Looked up from germline, CDR1 is SGHAT and CDR2 is FQNNGV. CDR3 region: CASSKTPGGRSENLFF. The CDR3 coding sequence is TGTGCCAGCAGCAAGACTCCGGGAGGAAGAAGTGAAAATCTGTTTTTT.

This clonotype occurred once. A much larger clone sits a single nucleotide away, making a read error possible. This chain joins TRBV7-9 and TRBJ2-1, with 11 nucleotides matching TRBD2. J lost 0 bases, V lost 7 bases, and 5 bases had no gene match. The CDR3 totals 16 residues. Germline-derived CDR1 and CDR2 are SEHNR and FQNEAQ (reference sequence). The CDR3: CASTAGLADSYNEQFF. CDR3 coding DNA: TGTGCCAGCACCGCGGGACTAGCGGACTCCTACAATGAGCAGTTCTTC.

A word on this clonotype: A read error may account for a junction end that differs from germline. This rearrangement joins TRBV12-3 or TRBV12-4 to TRBJ2-7; 9 nucleotides align to TRBD1. The length of the CDR3 is 15 residues. CDR3 nucleotide sequence: TGTGCCAGCAGTATGGTGACAGGGGGGTCATACGAGCAGTGCTTC. The encoded protein is CASSMVTGGSYEQCF.

Turning to this clonotype: One end of the junction does not line up with germline, which may come from a read error. The chain links TRBV5-4 to TRBJ2-3; D possibly corresponds to TRBD1 (5 bases). Germline CDR1 reads SGHNT; CDR2 reads YYREEE (reference sequence). This CDR3 spans 15 amino acids. This CDR3 reads CVSSLDQGRTDTQYF. CDR3 DNA sequence: TGTGTCAGCAGCCTGGATCAGGGCCGCACAGATACGCAGTATTTT. The complete variable domain, with remaining parts taken from reference TRBV5-4 and TRBJ2-3, reads ETGVTQSPTHLIKTRGQQVTLRCSSQSGHNTVSWYQQALGQGPQFIFQYYREEENGRGNFPPRFSGLQFPNYSSELNVNALELDDSALYLCVSSLDQGRTDTQYFGPGTRLTVL.

Notes on this clonotype: The junction differs from germline at one of its ends, possibly a read error. For the CDR3, the DNA is TGTGCAAGCACGGGGAAGCGATCCTACGAGCAATACTTC. This gives the protein CASTGKRSYEQYF. The chain links TRBV11-1 to TRBJ2-7; TRBD2 is a possible D gene (5 bases). There are 13 residues in the CDR3. Germline V CDR1 and CDR2: SGHAT, FQDESV (reference sequence).

Regarding this clonotype: At one boundary the junction diverges from the germline segment, which might be a read error. V and J are TRBV6-1 and TRBJ2-7; 10 bases match TRBD1. Germline CDR1 MNHNS, CDR2 SASEGT. This CDR3 comprises 14 residues. In nucleotides, the CDR3 is TGTGCCAGTAGTGGACAGGGGGACTCCTACGAGCAGTGCTTC. It yields the protein CASSGQGDSYEQCF.

The chain recombines TRBV6-5 with TRBJ2-3, with D possibly being TRBD2 (6 bases). V shed 9 bases and J shed 6 bases, with 13 bases lying between them. The CDR3 consists of 12 residues. Germline V gene lookup returns CDR1 MNHEY and CDR2 SVGAGI. For the CDR3, the DNA is TGTGCCAGTTGGGACTCAGAGGATACGCAGTATTTT. This encodes CASWDSEDTQYF.

V is TRBV11-1 and J is TRBJ2-7; D possibly corresponds to TRBD1 (6 bases). In germline, CDR1 is SGHAT, CDR2 FQDESV (reference sequence). CDR3 length equals 12 residues. Trimming took off 9 bases at V and 1 base at J, with 10 bases between the two ends. CDR3 DNA: TGTGCCAGGAGGGGGTTGTCCTACGAGCAGTACTTC. Its translation is CARRGLSYEQYF. The entire variable domain, with the rest obtained from reference TRBV11-1 and TRBJ2-7, is as follows: EAEVAQSPRYKITEKSQAVAFWCDPISGHATLYWYRQILGQGPELLVQFQDESVVDDSQLPKDRFSAERLKGVDSTLKIQPAELGDSAMYLCARRGLSYEQYFGPGTRLTVT.

As regards this clonotype: This may stem from a read error, because a much larger clone lies one nucleotide away. The chain joins TRBV5-1 to TRBJ2-5, with D possibly TRBD1 on 5 matching bases. The germline CDR1 and CDR2 sequences are SGHRS and YFSETQ. The CDR3 length is 13 residues. CDR3 sequence reads: CASSTGDEETHYF. In DNA form, the CDR3 reads TGCGCCAGCAGTACAGGTGATGAAGAGACCCATTACTTC.

Note on this clonotype: At one end, the junction sequence differs from germline, possibly due to a read error. The CDR3 DNA reads as TGTGCCAGCAGTTACTCGACTAGCGGGAGTGAGACCCTGCACTTC. It yields the protein CASSYSTSGSETLHF. The V and J genes are TRBV6-2 or TRBV6-3 and TRBJ2-5, with 12 bases that match TRBD2. This CDR3 comprises 15 residues. The germline V gene has CDR1 MNHEY and CDR2 SVGEGT.

The V gene is TRBV5-6, the J gene TRBJ2-7; TRBD2 agrees at 13 bases. The CDR3 loop spans 15 amino acids. CDR1 and CDR2 (germline): SGHDT, YYEEEE. Written as DNA, the CDR3 is TGTGTCGGCAGTTCACTAGCGGGAGGGCCCTACGAGCAGTACTTC. This sequence encodes CVGSSLAGGPYEQYF.

Concerning this clonotype itself: The junction does not match germline at one end; this may be a read error. The CDR3 nucleotides read TGTACCAGCAGCCCCCCCCGGACTGGTAGAGGCGAGCAGTACTTC. Its protein is CTSSPPRTGRGEQYF. The chain has TRBV11-2 and TRBJ2-7; maybe TRBD2 (5 bases). This CDR3 has 15 amino acids. Germline values: CDR1 SGHAT, CDR2 FQNNGV. Looking up the rest from reference TRBV11-2 and TRBJ2-7 gives the full variable domain: EAGVAQSPRYKIIEKRQSVAFWCNPISGHATLYWYQQILGQGPKLLIQFQNNGVVDDSQLPKDRFSAERLKGVDSTLKIQPAKLEDSAVYLCTSSPPRTGRGEQYFGPGTRLTVT.

The V gene is TRBV12-3 or TRBV12-4, the J gene TRBJ2-1; no definite D call. V was cut by 6 bases and J by 0 bases, with 12 bases left in between. CDR3 length: 15 amino acids. Here the CDR3 reads CASSPLSVSYNEQFF. The CDR3 DNA sequence: TGTGCCAGCAGCCCCTTGTCGGTCTCCTACAATGAGCAGTTCTTC.

The rearrangement uses TRBV20-1 and TRBJ1-2; 7 bases agree with TRBD1. The CDR3 sequence is 13 residues long. J gave up 3 bases and V 2 bases, and 3 bases lay outside the gene matches. Germline CDR1 reads DFQATT; CDR2 reads SNEGSKA (reference sequence). The CDR3 nucleotides are TGCAGTGCTAGATCCACAGGGGACTATGGCTACACCTTC. Translating it yields CSARSTGDYGYTF.

A single count supports this clonotype. The CDR3 ends on some other residue instead of the conserved phenylalanine or tryptophan, so this is likely a read error. The chain has TRBV12-3 or TRBV12-4 and TRBJ2-4; a possible D gene is TRBD2 (5 bases). The CDR3 length is 15 residues. DNA for the CDR3: TGTGTAAGCAGTTTAGTCCGGGATGACAAAAACATTCAGTACCTC. Amino acid sequence: CVSSLVRDDKNIQYL.

About this clonotype: Germline is not matched at one junction end, which may reflect a read error. The chain employs TRBV10-3 and TRBJ2-1; a possible D gene is TRBD2 (6 bases). There are 17 residues in the CDR3. Germline loops: CDR1 ENHRY, CDR2 SYGVKD. CDR3 nucleotide sequence: TGTGCCGTAGCTAGAGGGACTGTTTTTAGCTCCTACAACGAGCAGTTCTTC. Protein sequence: CAVARGTVFSSYNEQFF.

In its sample, this clonotype was seen a few times. This chain uses TRBV6-6 with TRBJ2-4; maybe TRBD1 (5 bases). Germline loops: CDR1 MNHNY, CDR2 SVGAGI (reference sequence). V lost 0 bases and J 1 base, leaving 13 bases between the germline ends. This CDR3 is built from 17 residues. CDR3 nucleotides: TGTGCCAGCAGTTACTCGACGCCAGGGATCGCCAAAAACATTCAGTACTTC. It translates to CASSYSTPGIAKNIQYF.

This clonotype was seen once. This sequence joins TRBV5-4 and TRBJ2-7; TRBD1 or TRBD2 may be the D gene (5 bases each). The CDR3 contains 14 residues. Germline CDR1 SGHNT, CDR2 YYREEE (reference sequence). CDR3 protein: CVTQDGALSYEQYF. The CDR3 DNA reads TGTGTCACCCAGGACGGGGCTCTCTCCTACGAGCAGTACTTC.

Worth noting for this clonotype: A read error may be the cause here, since a much bigger clone is one base away. The V gene is TRBV6-5, the J gene TRBJ2-2; either TRBD1 or TRBD2 may fit D (5 bases each). The CDR3 consists of 17 residues. CDR1 and CDR2 from the germline V gene are MNHEY and SVGAGI. This CDR3 reads CASTLGTGNMVTGKLFF. The CDR3 DNA sequence: TGTGCCAGCACCCTAGGGACGGGGAATATGGTCACCGGGAAGCTGTTTTTT.

At least ten counts were recorded for this clonotype. V gene TRBV5-1 combines with J gene TRBJ2-7, with a tentative D call TRBD1 (6 bases). Germline CDR1 reads SGHRS; CDR2 reads YFSETQ. V lost 0 bases and J lost 2, with 9 bases in between. The CDR3 runs to 14 residues. CDR3 DNA sequence: TGCGCCAGCAGCTTGGGGGACACTACCTACGAGCAGTACTTC. Its translation is CASSLGDTTYEQYF.

About this clonotype itself: An end of the junction differs from the germline gene, which may be a read error. The chain is built from TRBV11-2 and TRBJ2-3, with 9 bases matching TRBD2. The CDR3 is 15 residues long. Per germline, CDR1 SGHAT and CDR2 FQNNGV. The CDR3 protein is CTSSLNSGSTDTQCF. The CDR3 coding sequence is TGTACCAGCAGCTTGAATAGCGGGAGCACAGATACGCAGTGTTTT. Full variable domain (remainder filled in from reference TRBV11-2 and TRBJ2-3): EAGVAQSPRYKIIEKRQSVAFWCNPISGHATLYWYQQILGQGPKLLIQFQNNGVVDDSQLPKDRFSAERLKGVDSTLKIQPAKLEDSAVYLCTSSLNSGSTDTQCFGPGTRLTVL.

This clonotype came up a few times. V usage is TRBV29-1 and J usage is TRBJ2-2; the match to TRBD1 covers 8 bases. The V segment lost 7 bases and the J segment 2 bases; nucleotides outside the gene matches: 6. Germline assignment: CDR1 SQVTM and CDR2 ANQGSEA. The CDR3 contains 14 residues. Here the CDR3 reads CSAQGQGNTGELFF. As DNA, the CDR3 is TGCAGCGCCCAAGGACAGGGTAACACCGGGGAGCTGTTTTTT.

This clonotype was observed once. Its ends do not fully match the called genes, so a read error is possible. This rearrangement joins TRBV11-2 to TRBJ2-5, with D possibly TRBD2 on 6 matching bases. Germline V gives CDR1 SGHAT, CDR2 FQNNGV. The length of the CDR3 is 16 residues. This CDR3 is CANSQTPDGGKETQYF. CDR3 nucleotide sequence: TGTGCCAACAGCCAAACTCCTGACGGAGGGAAAGAGACCCAGTATTTC.

Concerning this clonotype itself: A junction boundary mismatches the germline segment, possibly from a read error. This rearrangement joins TRBV4-1 to TRBJ2-7; weak D call: TRBD2 (6 bases). The length of the CDR3 is 15 residues. Germline V gives CDR1 MGHRA, CDR2 YSYEKL. For the CDR3, the DNA is TGCGCCAGTAGCCAAGATTTGGGAGGTGGCTACGACCAGTACTTC. Amino acid sequence: CASSQDLGGGYDQYF.

In the case of this clonotype: As the CDR3 is not closed by the conserved phenylalanine or tryptophan, this likely results from a read error. This chain links TRBV6-6 with TRBJ2-7; D might be TRBD2 (5 bases). Germline assignment: CDR1 MNHNY and CDR2 SVGAGI (reference sequence). This CDR3 region has 15 residues. The CDR3 sequence is CAISSSREVSYEQYS. The CDR3 nucleotides are TGTGCCATCAGTTCTAGCCGGGAAGTCTCCTACGAGCAGTACTCC.

Concerning this clonotype itself: The junction departs from germline at one end; a sequencing error may be responsible. This sequence joins TRBV12-3 or TRBV12-4 and TRBJ2-7; TRBD2 matches 10 bases. This CDR3 spans 14 amino acids. The CDR3 DNA is TGTACCAGCAGTTTGTTAGCGGGAGGCTACGAGCGGTACTTC. This translates into CTSSLLAGGYERYF.

The chain links TRBV3-2 to TRBJ2-1. TRBV3-2 is described as a pseudogene. The CDR3 sequence is 19 residues long. CDR3 sequence: CVSSPKHLRQPLSYNEQFF. CDR3 in DNA: TGTGTCAGCAGCCCCAAACATCTTAGGCAGCCTCTCTCCTACAATGAGCAGTTCTTC.

As to this clonotype: This sequence may be a read error, since a much larger clone differs from it by one base. As DNA, the CDR3 is TGTGCCAGCGTCGGGAGGAGAAATGAGCAGTTCTTC. Amino acids: CASVGRRNEQFF. The chain employs TRBV12-3 or TRBV12-4 and TRBJ2-1; 7 bases match TRBD2. The V gene end was trimmed by 8 bases and the J gene end by 7 bases; junction bases not matched to a gene: 5. The CDR3 totals 12 residues.

The chain links TRBV23-1 to TRBJ2-7, with 11 bases that match TRBD2. TRBV23-1 has ORF status, its function being uncertain. V gave up 4 bases and J gave up 3 bases; unmatched junction bases: 8. This CDR3 spans 16 amino acids. Here the CDR3 reads CASSLVLAGDYYEQYF. The DNA for the CDR3 is TGCGCCAGCAGTCTGGTACTAGCGGGAGACTACTACGAGCAGTACTTC.

Concerning this clonotype itself: Germline is not matched at one junction end, which may reflect a read error. V gene TRBV11-2 combines with J gene TRBJ2-2; TRBD2 might be the D (6 bases). CDR1 and CDR2 from the germline V gene are SGHAT and FQNNGV. CDR3 length equals 15 residues. The CDR3 sequence: CASSFAGSITREQFF. CDR3 sequence (DNA): TGTGCCAGCAGCTTTGCGGGATCGATCACCCGGGAGCAGTTTTTT.

Worth noting for this clonotype: Mismatch with germline at one junction end may stem from a read error. The DNA of the CDR3 is TGTGCCAGCAGTGAATATATTAACCATGGCTACACTTTC. It specifies CASSEYINHGYTF. The V and J genes are TRBV6-1 and TRBJ1-2; D call uncertain. From germline, CDR1 is MNHNS and CDR2 SASEGT. This CDR3 is built from 13 residues.